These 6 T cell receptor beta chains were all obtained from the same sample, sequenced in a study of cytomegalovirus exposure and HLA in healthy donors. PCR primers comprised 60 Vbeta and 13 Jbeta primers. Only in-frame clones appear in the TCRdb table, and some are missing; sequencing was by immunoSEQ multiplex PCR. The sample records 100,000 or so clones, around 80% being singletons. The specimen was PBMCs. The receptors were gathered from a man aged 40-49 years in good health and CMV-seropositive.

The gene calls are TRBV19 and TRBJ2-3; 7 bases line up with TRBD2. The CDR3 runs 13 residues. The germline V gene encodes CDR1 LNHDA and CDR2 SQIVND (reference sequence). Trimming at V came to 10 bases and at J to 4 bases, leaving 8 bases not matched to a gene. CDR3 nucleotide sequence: TGTGCCACACGGACTAGTCGGGCAGATACGCAGTATTTT. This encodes CATRTSRADTQYF.

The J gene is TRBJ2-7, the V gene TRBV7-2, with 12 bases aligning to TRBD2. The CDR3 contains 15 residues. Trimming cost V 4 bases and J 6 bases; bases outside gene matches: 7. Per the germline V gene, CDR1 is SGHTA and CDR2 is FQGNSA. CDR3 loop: CASSSWTSGAGEQYF. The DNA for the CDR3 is TGTGCCAGCAGCTCCTGGACTAGCGGGGCTGGCGAGCAGTACTTC.

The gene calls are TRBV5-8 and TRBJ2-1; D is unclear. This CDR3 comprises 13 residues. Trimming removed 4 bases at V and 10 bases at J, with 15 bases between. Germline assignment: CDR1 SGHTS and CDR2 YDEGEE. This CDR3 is CASSIGPVPEQFF. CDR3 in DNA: TGTGCCAGCAGCATCGGTCCCGTCCCGGAGCAGTTCTTC.

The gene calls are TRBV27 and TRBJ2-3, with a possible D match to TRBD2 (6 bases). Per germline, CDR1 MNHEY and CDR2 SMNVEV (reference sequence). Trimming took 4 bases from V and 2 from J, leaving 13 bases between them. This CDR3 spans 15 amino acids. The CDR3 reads CASSYGGVVTDTQYF. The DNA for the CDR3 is TGTGCCAGCAGTTACGGAGGGGTTGTCACAGATACGCAGTATTTT.

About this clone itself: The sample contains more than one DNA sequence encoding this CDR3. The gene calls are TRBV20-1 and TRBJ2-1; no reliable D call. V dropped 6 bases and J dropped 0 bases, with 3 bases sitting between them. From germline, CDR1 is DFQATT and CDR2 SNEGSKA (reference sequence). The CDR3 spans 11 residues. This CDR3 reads CSASSYNEQFF. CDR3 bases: TGCAGTGCCTCCTCCTACAATGAGCAGTTCTTC.

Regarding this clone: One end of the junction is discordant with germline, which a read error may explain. The CDR3 protein is CASSLGHYKQYF. Written as DNA, the CDR3 is TGTGCCAGCAGCTTGGGGCACTACAAGCAGTACTTC. The chain carries TRBV5-6 and TRBJ2-7; D not resolved. The CDR3 runs 12 residues. CDR1 is SGHDT, CDR2 YYEEEE, per germline.